These 21 T cell receptor beta chains came from one sample sequenced in a study of blood T cell repertoires in COVID-19. Here immunoSEQ multiplex PCR was the method, and the copy in TCRdb shows in-frame clones only, minus some. The table lists over 85,000 clones, around 90% of them singletons. Sequenced material: peripheral blood. All receptors derive from a young man with acute or convalescent COVID-19.

The genes are TRBV11-2 and TRBJ2-1; the match to TRBD2 covers 10 bases. The CDR3 has 15 amino acids. Germline V gene sequence: CDR1 SGHAT, CDR2 FQNNGV. The junction had 3 bases not matched to a gene; V was cut back by 2 bases and J by 5 bases. The CDR3 spells CASSLWTSGDNEQFF. As DNA, the CDR3 is TGTGCCAGCAGCTTATGGACTAGCGGTGACAATGAGCAGTTCTTC. The complete variable domain, with remaining parts taken from reference TRBV11-2 and TRBJ2-1, reads EAGVAQSPRYKIIEKRQSVAFWCNPISGHATLYWYQQILGQGPKLLIQFQNNGVVDDSQLPKDRFSAERLKGVDSTLKIQPAKLEDSAVYLCASSLWTSGDNEQFFGPGTRLTVL.

The count of this clone is one. Other DNA sequences of this sample code for an identical CDR3. This rearrangement joins TRBV10-3 to TRBJ2-7, with D perhaps matching TRBD2 (5 bases). In germline, CDR1 is ENHRY, CDR2 SYGVKD. V was clipped by 0 bases and J by 4 bases, with 7 bases between them. The CDR3 totals 13 residues. CDR3 sequence reads: CAISESWEYEQYF. CDR3 in DNA: TGTGCCATCAGTGAGTCGTGGGAGTACGAGCAGTACTTC.

In its sample, this clone was seen once. The gene calls are TRBV2 and TRBJ2-7, with TRBD2 as a possible D gene (7 bases). Trimming left V 6 bases short and J 5 bases short, with 26 bases between. In germline, CDR1 is SNHLY, CDR2 FYNNEI. This CDR3 is 17 amino acids long. The CDR3 DNA reads as TGTGCCAGCAGCCCTAGGAGGGGGGACTACCTTATCCACGAGCAGTACTTC. This sequence encodes CASSPRRGDYLIHEQYF.

The rearrangement links TRBV30 to TRBJ2-2; TRBD1 is a possible D gene (5 bases). Germline-derived CDR1 and CDR2 are GTSNPN and SVGIG (reference sequence). V lost 2 bases and J 1 base, leaving 8 bases between the germline ends. The CDR3 length is 14 residues. The DNA of the CDR3 is TGTGCCTGGAGTTTAGGACAGAACACCGGGGAGCTGTTTTTT. Encoded protein: CAWSLGQNTGELFF.

This clone was seen a handful of times. This chain uses TRBV25-1 with TRBJ2-1, with D hard to call. CDR1 and CDR2 from the germline V gene are MGHDK and SYGVNS. The CDR3 length is 14 residues. V lost 4 bases to trimming and J lost 0 bases, with 7 bases between them. The CDR3 nucleotides read TGTGCCAGCAGTGGATCGAGCTCCTACAATGAGCAGTTCTTC. Protein sequence: CASSGSSSYNEQFF.

The CDR3 region is CATSDLGRSSYNEQFF. The DNA of the CDR3 is TGTGCCACCAGTGATTTGGGGAGATCCTCCTACAATGAGCAGTTCTTC. The chain uses TRBV24-1 and TRBJ2-1; D might be TRBD2 (5 bases). Trimming stripped 0 bases from V and 0 bases from J, with 8 bases between. Looked up from germline, CDR1 is KGHDR and CDR2 is SFDVKD. The CDR3 spans 16 residues.

This chain links TRBV27 with TRBJ2-7; no clear D. Germline values: CDR1 MNHEY, CDR2 SMNVEV (reference sequence). The CDR3 length is 13 residues. V lost 0 bases, J lost 3 bases, and 6 bases lay in between. CDR3 coding DNA: TGTGCCAGCAGTTTATCGAACGGCTACGAGCAGTACTTC. Its protein product is CASSLSNGYEQYF.

The chain carries TRBV19 and TRBJ1-5; D might be TRBD1 (5 bases). CDR3 length equals 16 residues. The V gene's germline CDR1 is LNHDA and CDR2 SQIVND (reference sequence). Trimming removed 9 bases from V and 1 base from J, with 19 bases in between. CDR3: CASKYRGAQSNQPQHF. CDR3 in DNA: TGTGCCAGCAAGTATAGGGGCGCGCAGAGCAATCAGCCCCAGCATTTT.

J is TRBJ2-7 and V is TRBV7-8; 10 bases fit TRBD1. This CDR3 has 15 residues. The ends lost 3 bases at V and 3 bases at J; junction bases unmatched: 5. Germline V gene sequence: CDR1 SGHVS, CDR2 FQNEAQ. The CDR3 DNA reads TGTGCCAGCAGCTTGAGGGACAGGGGTCACTACGAGCAGTACTTC. It encodes CASSLRDRGHYEQYF.

This clone was recorded only once. This sequence joins TRBV5-4 and TRBJ1-5; TRBD1 agrees at 10 bases. Germline values: CDR1 SGHNT, CDR2 YYREEE (reference sequence). After removal of 0 bases from V and 5 bases from J, the junction contained 5 bases not matched to a gene. The CDR3 loop spans 16 amino acids. In DNA, the CDR3 is TGTGCCAGCAGCTTGGCCGGACAGGGGGGTTATCAGCCCCAGCATTTT. The encoded protein is CASSLAGQGGYQPQHF. The full variable domain, rest sourced from reference TRBV5-4 and TRBJ1-5, is ETGVTQSPTHLIKTRGQQVTLRCSSQSGHNTVSWYQQALGQGPQFIFQYYREEENGRGNFPPRFSGLQFPNYSSELNVNALELDDSALYLCASSLAGQGGYQPQHFGDGTRLSIL.

V and J are TRBV6-1 and TRBJ2-7, with 9 positions matching TRBD2. The germline CDR1 and CDR2 sequences are MNHNS and SASEGT. The J segment lost 3 bases and the V segment lost 3 bases, leaving 6 bases of the junction unmatched. This CDR3 is built from 15 residues. As DNA, the CDR3 is TGTGCCAGCAGTGAGCCGGGACTAGCCAGCTACGAGCAGTACTTC. Protein product: CASSEPGLASYEQYF.

The chain uses TRBV28 and TRBJ1-5; 8 nucleotides agree with TRBD1. Germline lookup yields CDR1 MDHEN and CDR2 SYDVKM. CDR3 size: 14 residues. The J segment lost 1 base and the V segment lost 6 bases, leaving 2 bases of the junction unmatched. CDR3 amino acids: CASRRTGSNQPQHF. The CDR3 bases are TGTGCCAGCAGGCGGACAGGGAGCAATCAGCCCCAGCATTTT.

The V and J genes are TRBV6-4 and TRBJ2-3, with 11 nucleotides matching TRBD2. The CDR3 covers 15 residues. V trimming: 0 bases; J trimming: 6 bases; junction bases outside the gene matches: 2. Germline V gene sequence: CDR1 MRHNA, CDR2 SNTAGT. CDR3 loop: CASSDSSGGADTQYF. In DNA, the CDR3 is TGTGCCAGCAGTGACTCTAGCGGGGGGGCCGATACGCAGTATTTT.

The genes are TRBV15 and TRBJ1-6; 8 bases line up with TRBD1. J was trimmed by 9 bases and V by 1 base; bases with no gene match: 8. The germline V gene encodes CDR1 LNHNV and CDR2 YYDKDF (reference sequence). This CDR3 is 16 amino acids long. CDR3 in DNA: TGTGCCACCAGCAGAGGGGACAGGTTGGCGGCTTCACCCCTCCACTTT. It specifies CATSRGDRLAASPLHF.

V gene TRBV19 combines with J gene TRBJ1-1; 11 nucleotides line up with TRBD1. There are 17 residues in the CDR3. Looked up from germline, CDR1 is LNHDA and CDR2 is SQIVND (reference sequence). Unmatched junction bases numbered 3, after V lost 0 bases and J lost 0 bases. CDR3 DNA: TGTGCCAGTAGTATAGAGGGACAGGGGGTTATGAACACTGAAGCTTTCTTT. It translates to CASSIEGQGVMNTEAFF.

This clone was seen just once. V usage is TRBV20-1 and J usage is TRBJ2-7; D may be TRBD2 (5 bases). The CDR3 is made up of 11 amino acids. The germline CDR1 and CDR2 sequences are DFQATT and SNEGSKA (reference sequence). V was cut by 0 bases and J by 6 bases, with 6 bases left in between. The CDR3 nucleotides are TGCAGTGCTAGAGACCGGGGCGAGCAGTACTTC. The encoded protein is CSARDRGEQYF.

The chain combines TRBV12-3 or TRBV12-4 with TRBJ2-2; D ambiguous. Trimming left V 6 bases short and J 5 bases short, with 7 bases between. CDR3 length: 12 amino acids. CDR3: CASSTRTGELFF. In DNA form, the CDR3 reads TGTGCCAGCAGCACGAGGACCGGGGAGCTGTTTTTT.

The genes are TRBV6-1 and TRBJ1-5; D gene ambiguous. V lost 3 bases and J lost 7, with 22 bases in between. Germline lookup yields CDR1 MNHNS and CDR2 SASEGT. This CDR3 spans 17 amino acids. DNA for the CDR3: TGTGCCAGCAGTGAGCCCTACGGAAGAGTGGGAGAACAGCCCCAGCATTTT. Its translation: CASSEPYGRVGEQPQHF.

The CDR3 DNA reads as TGTGCCAGCAGTTACTCAGGCGGGAGGGCTTCCAATGAGCAGTTCTTC. Translating gives CASSYSGGRASNEQFF. The J gene is TRBJ2-1, the V gene TRBV6-6, with TRBD2 identical over 9 bases. V was pared by 0 bases and J by 6 bases, with 6 bases of the junction left unmatched. The CDR3 consists of 16 residues. The germline CDR1 and CDR2 sequences are MNHNY and SVGAGI (reference sequence).

The chain uses TRBV9 and TRBJ2-5; TRBD1 might be the D (6 bases). The germline V and J ends were trimmed by 0 bases and 5 bases, with 11 bases remaining between them. Germline loops: CDR1 SGDLS, CDR2 YYNGEE. This CDR3 is built from 14 residues. Here the CDR3 DNA reads TGTGCCAGCAGCGTAGTTCCAGGGGCTGAGACCCAGTACTTC. Translating gives CASSVVPGAETQYF.

The chain combines TRBV9 with TRBJ2-7, with D uncertain. Trimming left V 0 bases short and J 3 bases short, with 16 bases between. CDR3 length: 16 amino acids. Germline-derived CDR1 and CDR2 are SGDLS and YYNGEE. CDR3 nucleotide sequence: TGTGCCAGCAGCGTAGATAAGGCAGGTTACCTCTACGAGCAGTACTTC. Translating it yields CASSVDKAGYLYEQYF.